Listed below are T cell receptor beta chains from one sample, sequenced in a study of T cells and copy number aberrations in small-cell lung cancer. Clones were sequenced by immunoSEQ multiplex PCR, and TCRdb holds only the in-frame ones, with some missing. Here the sample spans 2,700 or so clones, 82% being singletons. Sequencing was carried out using normal tissue next to the tumor. These receptors all come from a man between 65 and 85 years old with small cell lung cancer. The CDR3 runs from the conserved cysteine through the conserved F or W.

V	CDR3
TRBV30	CAWSDGDGTEAFF
TRBV27	CASSLSGGSYNEQFF
TRBV11-2	CASSFLGRGQQFF
TRBV5-6	CASSLAVSLNQYF
TRBV18	CASSPEHEAFF
TRBV5-6	CASSLAGGGYYGYTF
TRBV7-7	CASSLGLAAGGANVLTF
TRBV4-1	CASSQDLAGGEYQETQYF
TRBV5-1	CASSTGTVSGNTIYF
TRBV7-6	CASSLAWTAGNTIYF
TRBV7-2	CASSLEPGGAGANVLTF
TRBV4-1	CASSQEGWGRETQYF
TRBV4-1	CASSQERDRGLSYGYTF
TRBV2	CASSGTGGYTF
TRBV19	CASSLPDNYNEQFF
TRBV5-5	CASSFHGTGELFF
TRBV29-1	CSVVPDPTDTQYF
TRBV6-5	CASSAGSGNTIYF
TRBV29-1	CSVESEDRRSYNEQFF
TRBV10-2	CASSPHPSGNTIYF
TRBV28	CASSLFIGTGTYEQYF
TRBV20-1	CSAPDQDKAFF
TRBV4-1	CASSQEGGVNYGYTF
TRBV7-3	CASTVGSGGSGELFF
TRBV18	CASSPPGRRNEKLFF
TRBV29-1	CSVGDRVNQPQHF
TRBV7-8	CASSRDTGGNTIYF
TRBV29-1	CSVEDLPETSGGSDTQYF
TRBV25-1	CASSQGEKLFF
TRBV27	CASNPFRMTGGNGYTF
TRBV7-9	CASSLGITGTGETQYF
TRBV11-1	CASKLAGVDEQFF
TRBV12-5	CASGLAVSGTEAFF
TRBV7-2	CASSLVLGWGYTF
TRBV2	CARGGQGSKEAFF
TRBV2	CASSVRVTQGQPQHF